Below, one T cell receptor beta chain is given with its context. V lost 4 bases to trimming and J lost 10 bases; unmatched junction nucleotides: 6. Germline V lookup: CDR1 KGHDR, CDR2 SFDVKD. The CDR3 has 13 amino acids. Repertoires were generated with immunoSEQ multiplex PCR, while TCRdb's copy carries only in-frame clones and drops some. Found here are roughly 350,000 clones, about nine tenths of them singletons; the top ten hold 7% to 8%. This sample was taken from a study of blood T cell repertoires in COVID-19. Sequencing was done on a sample of peripheral blood. The TCR comes from a woman in her 70s with COVID-19, enrolled during active disease. The chain uses TRBV24-1 and TRBJ2-1; 7 nucleotides agree with TRBD1. The CDR3: CATSDSTGDEQFF. In DNA, the CDR3 is TGTGCCACCAGTGACTCCACAGGGGACGAGCAGTTCTTC.